This TCR beta chain was obtained from a study of shared clonotypes between healthy human individuals. The protocol was immunoSEQ multiplex PCR, while the TCRdb copy is restricted to in-frame clones and leaves out a portion. The sample yields fewer than 3 million clones, about 90% seen once. To note about this clone: The sample contains more than one DNA sequence encoding this CDR3.

Trimming shortened V by 2 bases and J by 5 bases, and 9 bases separated the two germline ends. Germline CDR1 and CDR2: SEHNR and FQNEAQ (reference sequence). The CDR3 runs 14 residues. The TCR comes from a man in his late teens or twenties in good health. Some clones in this sample may be carry-over from other donors' samples. The rearrangement uses TRBV7-9 and TRBJ1-4, with D perhaps matching TRBD1 (6 bases). Input material: naive CD4+ T cells from PBMCs. Subset denoted: CD45RA+ positively selected. CDR3: CASSLRGGNEKLFF. CDR3 sequence (DNA): TGTGCCAGCAGCTTACGCGGGGGCAATGAAAAACTGTTTTTT.